Sequencing of this T cell receptor (beta chain) was carried out in a study of OX40 agonist ivuxolimab in advanced cancers. Overall study context: At 0.01 to 10 mg/kg, ivuxolimab was administered intravenously to patients every 2 weeks. Dose-escalation patients' cancers were hepatocellular carcinoma, melanoma, renal cell or head and neck cancer. Points from the study as a whole: CD8+ T cells (on average) carried more expanded clones than CD4+ T cells.

Some clones are missing from TCRdb's copy, which holds only in-frame ones; the method was immunoSEQ multiplex PCR. Among more than 45,000 clones listed, around 79% were seen once. With 9 bases removed from V and 1 base from J, the gap between germline ends came to 12 bases. Per the germline V gene, CDR1 is SGHTA and CDR2 is FQGTGA. CDR3 length equals 13 residues. This clone was counted only a few times. As yet, its antigen is unknown. The chain is built from TRBV7-3 and TRBJ1-1; D is ambiguous. Sequencing was performed on CD4+ or CD8+ T cells sorted from blood, taken in a trial of the OX40 agonist ivuxolimab. The receptor was derived from an adult with an advanced solid tumor such as melanoma, head and neck, liver or kidney cancer. The chain's CDR3 is CASALERNTEAFF. In DNA, the CDR3 is TGTGCCAGTGCTCTGGAAAGGAACACTGAAGCTTTCTTT.